These T cell receptor beta chains were read from a single sample in a study of response to subunit inactivated influenza vaccine. TCRdb analysed the RT-PCR reads with MiXCR anew, one entry per CDR3 protein. This table has about 540,000 distinct CDR3 sequences, roughly a quarter appearing once. The same data also went into a second study, on T cells expressing NK-cell markers.

The sample was CD4+ T cells sorted from PBMCs, taken roughly 12 days after vaccination. Source of these receptors: a man in his forties or fifties who received an inactivated influenza vaccine. Each CDR3 is given with its conserved first and last residue. Fields, in order: V gene, CDR3 length, J gene, CDR3 protein.

>TRBV12-3/TRBV12-4|14|TRBJ1-5
CASRDRAGGQPQHF
>TRBV6-2/TRBV6-3|13|TRBJ1-5
CASSNQLTQPQHF
>TRBV30|14|TRBJ2-1
CAWTDRNSYNEQFF
>TRBV5-1|15|TRBJ1-2
CASSLAGRENYGYTF
>TRBV14|12|TRBJ2-7
CASTHTGGEQYF
>TRBV6-5|16|TRBJ1-1
CASSLLPRQGAHEAFF
>TRBV4-2|19|TRBJ2-3
CASSQEVGLLGAHTDTQYF
>TRBV18|14|TRBJ2-7
CASSRDRTSYEQYF
>TRBV4-3|17|TRBJ2-1
CASSQEASGGVVNEQFF
>TRBV5-4|15|TRBJ1-1
CASSQRQTGDTEAFF
>TRBV20-1|13|TRBJ2-5
CSVDSGYQETQYF
>TRBV11-2|13|TRBJ2-3
CASSPFVGDTQYF
>TRBV12-3/TRBV12-4|15|TRBJ2-3
CASSFTGQGGDTQYF
>TRBV11-2|13|TRBJ2-7
CASSLGRSPKQYF
>TRBV5-1|14|TRBJ2-1
CASSSGQLANEQFF
>TRBV15|14|TRBJ2-7
CATSLPGEGYEQYF
>TRBV5-1|15|TRBJ2-5
CASSLLGTVVETQYF
>TRBV18|15|TRBJ2-1
CASSPPRDRVDEQFF
>TRBV10-3|14|TRBJ2-1
CAISRQGLGNEQFF
>TRBV20-1|14|TRBJ1-5
CSASQGYSNQPQHF
>TRBV7-9|16|TRBJ2-7
CASSRGEGIILEEQYF
>TRBV4-3|16|TRBJ2-7
CASSQDLLGGVYEQYF
>TRBV5-1|14|TRBJ2-3
CASNFGQDTDTQYF
>TRBV28|19|TRBJ2-6
CASSLRTGRLSSGANVLTF
>TRBV6-5|16|TRBJ2-1
CASSYSIQSSYNEQFF
>TRBV5-6|16|TRBJ1-3
CASSRLDREGGNTIYF